A selection of T cell receptor beta chains follows, all from one sample in a study of early T cells in non-severe SARS-CoV-2 infection. TCRdb re-called the 5' RACE reads with MiXCR, one entry per CDR3 protein. Of approximately 27,000 distinct CDR3 sequences in the sample, around 5.8% are singletons; the top ten hold around 5.2%. The sample comprised whole blood. The source of these receptors is an adult who was a healthcare worker with PCR-confirmed SARS-CoV-2 infection or an uninfected control (not recorded which). Both conserved end residues are part of each CDR3. The D gene is left open where the match is weak. For some rows the clone size is stated as once, few or many, or as a class when expanded; others skip it.

CDR3 DNA,CDR3 protein,J gene,clone size,V gene,D gene
TGTGCCAGCAGCTCCTACCGGACAGAAGTAAACTATGGCTACACCTTC,CASSSYRTEVNYGYTF,TRBJ1-2,many,TRBV7-2,NA
TGCAGCGTTGTGGGCAGGGATGCGTCCCAGTACTTC,CSVVGRDASQYF,TRBJ2-5,many,TRBV29-1,NA
TGTGCCAGCTCACGGTACACGCGGGACGGTGCAGTTAGCACAGATACGCAGTATTTT,CASSRYTRDGAVSTDTQYF,TRBJ2-3,many,TRBV18,NA
TGCAGTGCTAGAGAACCGCACGGAGAGACCCAGTACTTC,CSAREPHGETQYF,TRBJ2-5,NA,TRBV20-1,NA
TGTGCCAGTAGCCAAGACCGAAGGATGCCCCAGCATTTT,CASSQDRRMPQHF,TRBJ1-5,many,TRBV19,NA
TGTGCCAGCAGTAGATTGGATGCAACTAATGAAAAACTGTTTTTT,CASSRLDATNEKLFF,TRBJ1-4,NA,TRBV28,NA
TGCAGTGCGCGGAAGATCGGGACAGGAGAAGCTTTCTTT,CSARKIGTGEAFF,TRBJ1-1,many,TRBV20-1,TRBD1
TGTGCCAGCAGTTTACGGGGGTTGAACACTGAAGCTTTCTTT,CASSLRGLNTEAFF,TRBJ1-1,many,TRBV27,NA
TGTGCCAGCAGCCGGGACAGGGCCTACAATGAGCAGTTCTTC,CASSRDRAYNEQFF,TRBJ2-1,few,TRBV5-4,TRBD1
TGTGCCAGCAGCTTGGGGGGGCGTATGAACACCGGGGAGCTGTTTTTT,CASSLGGRMNTGELFF,TRBJ2-2,many,TRBV5-4,NA
TGCGCCAGCAGCTGGGGCCCTAGCGGGATGGATACGCAGTATTTT,CASSWGPSGMDTQYF,TRBJ2-3,many,TRBV5-1,TRBD2
TGTGCCAGCAGCTTAGAGGACAGAATCTACACCTTC,CASSLEDRIYTF,TRBJ1-2,many,TRBV7-2,NA
TGTGCCAGCAGCAGCCGTTGGGCCAACGTTGGCTACACCTTC,CASSSRWANVGYTF,TRBJ1-2,many,TRBV12-3/TRBV12-4,NA
TGTGCCAGCAGCCTACAGTTCATGAACACTGAAGCTTTCTTT,CASSLQFMNTEAFF,TRBJ1-1,many,TRBV6-5,NA
TGCAGTGCTAGAGATCTTGGCGGATACTCCTACAATGAGCAGTTCTTC,CSARDLGGYSYNEQFF,TRBJ2-1,many,TRBV20-1,NA
TGTGCCAGCAGTTTTTCCGACGAGCAGTACTTC,CASSFSDEQYF,TRBJ2-7,many,TRBV12-3/TRBV12-4,NA
TGTGCCAGCAGTTACCCGGGGGACAAGGCCTACGAGCAGTACTTC,CASSYPGDKAYEQYF,TRBJ2-7,many,TRBV7-2,NA
TGCAGCGCCCGGTTAGGGACTTACGAGCAGTACTTC,CSARLGTYEQYF,TRBJ2-7,many,TRBV29-1,NA
TGTGTCACCCGAGGGAACACTGAAGCTTTCTTT,CVTRGNTEAFF,TRBJ1-1,NA,TRBV15,NA
TGTGCCAGCAGATCGACAAATAGCAATCAGCCCCAGCATTTT,CASRSTNSNQPQHF,TRBJ1-5,many,TRBV6-1,NA
TGTGCCAGCAGTTTAGGGGCGGGAGCATTATCCGAGCAGTACTTC,CASSLGAGALSEQYF,TRBJ2-7,many,TRBV27,TRBD2
TGCAGCGCTGGCAGGGATGCGAACACTGAAGCTTTCTTT,CSAGRDANTEAFF,TRBJ1-1,NA,TRBV29-1,NA
TGCAGTGCTACTTCCGGCGGGACACGCAATCAGCCCCAGCATTTT,CSATSGGTRNQPQHF,TRBJ1-5,many,TRBV20-1,NA
TGTGCCAGCAGCTTAGGGGACAGGGAGAGGACTGAAGCTTTCTTT,CASSLGDRERTEAFF,TRBJ1-1,many,TRBV7-8,TRBD1
TGTGCCAGCAGCTACTCCGGACAGGGGAACACTGAAGCTTTCTTT,CASSYSGQGNTEAFF,TRBJ1-1,many,TRBV14,TRBD1
TGCGCCAGCAGCTTAGACCCAGGGGACGACACCGGGGAGCTGTTTTTT,CASSLDPGDDTGELFF,TRBJ2-2,many,TRBV5-1,NA
TGTGCCAGCAGCTTGGAGGGACGCCGCTCCTACAATGAGCAGTTCTTC,CASSLEGRRSYNEQFF,TRBJ2-1,few,TRBV7-6,NA
TGTGCCAGCAGTTTTTCGGGTAGACAGAATCAGCCCCAGCATTTT,CASSFSGRQNQPQHF,TRBJ1-5,many,TRBV28,NA